This record looks at one T cell receptor (beta chain) sequence and its context. This sample stems from a study of T cells in tuberculosis. Sequenced by immunoSEQ multiplex PCR; TCRdb stores in-frame clones only, minus some. The sample shows about 30,000 clones, approximately 94% of them seen only once. CDR1 is LNHDA and CDR2 is SQIVND in the germline V gene (reference sequence). The V gene end was trimmed by 4 bases and the J gene end by 9 bases; junction bases not matched to a gene: 9. This CDR3 is built from 14 residues. Sequencing was carried out using PBMCs. This TCR came from a donor aged 10 to 29 with latent tuberculosis or without tuberculosis infection. The J gene is TRBJ2-1, the V gene TRBV19, with 7 bases lining up with TRBD2. In DNA, the CDR3 is TGTGCCAGTAGTAGGGACTATCAGAGGGGTGAGCAGTTCTTC. Translating it yields CASSRDYQRGEQFF.